This T cell receptor (beta chain) comes out of a study of T cells in Graves' hyperthyroidism and ophthalmopathy. Findings of the study overall: The model forecast ophthalmopathy, anticipating it by a median roughly 6 months before onset.

This clonotype was detected many times. Its antigen is unknown. Germline CDR1 and CDR2: MNHNS and SASEGT. Trimming took 6 bases from V and 7 from J; bases not matched to a gene: 9. The CDR3 is made up of 14 amino acids. From RNA transcripts, TCR beta CDR3 regions were amplified. HTBI primers were used for first-round RT-PCR of the TCR CDR3. Each CDR3 protein gets one entry after TCRdb re-called the multiplex PCR reads with MiXCR. The table shows fewer than 850,000 distinct CDR3 sequences, with 15% to 20% occurring only once. Uncontrolled infection, other autoimmune disease, pregnancy and lactation each barred patients from inclusion. Each diagnosis was grounded in clinical symptoms, serum thyroxine and TRAb, thyroid ultrasound, and orbital computed tomography. The authors took PBMCs from 8.5 to 10 ml fresh peripheral blood.

Sequenced: blood. The clonotype originates from a man in his fifties or sixties with Graves' hyperthyroidism. The V call is TRBV6-1, the J call TRBJ2-1; 7 bases map to TRBD2. Here the CDR3 DNA reads TGTGCCAGCAGCAGCTTCGGACTAGTTAATGAGCAGTTCTTC. This translates into CASSSFGLVNEQFF.